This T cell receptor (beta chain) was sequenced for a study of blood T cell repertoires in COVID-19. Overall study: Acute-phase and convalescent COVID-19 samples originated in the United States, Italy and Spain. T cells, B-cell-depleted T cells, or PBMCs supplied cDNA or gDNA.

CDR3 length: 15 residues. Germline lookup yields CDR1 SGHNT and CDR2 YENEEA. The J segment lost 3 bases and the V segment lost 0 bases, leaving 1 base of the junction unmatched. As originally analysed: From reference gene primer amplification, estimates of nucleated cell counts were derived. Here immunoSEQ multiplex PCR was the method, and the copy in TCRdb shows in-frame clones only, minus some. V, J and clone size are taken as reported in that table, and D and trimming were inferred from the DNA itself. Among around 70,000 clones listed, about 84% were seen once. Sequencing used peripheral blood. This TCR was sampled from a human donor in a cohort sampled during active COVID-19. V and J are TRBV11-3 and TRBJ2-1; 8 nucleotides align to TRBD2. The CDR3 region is CASSLETSGYNEQFF. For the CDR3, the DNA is TGTGCCAGCAGCTTAGAAACTAGCGGCTACAATGAGCAGTTCTTC. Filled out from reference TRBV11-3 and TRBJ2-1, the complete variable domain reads EAGVVQSPRYKIIEKKQPVAFWCNPISGHNTLYWYLQNLGQGPELLIRYENEEAVDDSQLPKDRFSAERLKGVDSTLKIQPAELGDSAVYLCASSLETSGYNEQFFGPGTRLTVL.